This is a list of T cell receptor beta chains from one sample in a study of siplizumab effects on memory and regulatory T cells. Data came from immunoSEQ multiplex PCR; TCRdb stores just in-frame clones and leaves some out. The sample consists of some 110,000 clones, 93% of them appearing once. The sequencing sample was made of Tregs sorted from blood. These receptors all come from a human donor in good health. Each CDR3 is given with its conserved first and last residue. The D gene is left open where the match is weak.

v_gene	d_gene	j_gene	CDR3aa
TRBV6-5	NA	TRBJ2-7	CASSYSSGVSYEQYF
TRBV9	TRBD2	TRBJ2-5	CASTPYGLADQETQYF
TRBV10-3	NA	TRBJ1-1	CAIGRGTEAFF
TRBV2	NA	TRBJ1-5	CASSDRRGNQPQHF
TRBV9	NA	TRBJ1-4	CASSVALGAGEKLFF
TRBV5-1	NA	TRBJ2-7	CASSLGGGSYEQYF
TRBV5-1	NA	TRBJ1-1	CASSGMRRTEAFF
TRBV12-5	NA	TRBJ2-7	CASGPRGVPYEQYF
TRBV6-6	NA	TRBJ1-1	CASSRRVDTEAFF
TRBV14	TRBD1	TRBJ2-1	CASSPTGGARNEQFF
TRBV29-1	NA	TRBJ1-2	CSVSTGLGYTF
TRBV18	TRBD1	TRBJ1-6	CASSPILGQGMTPLHF
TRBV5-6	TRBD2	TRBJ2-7	CASSLGASGRREQYF
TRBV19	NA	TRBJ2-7	CASSILGRGFHEQYF
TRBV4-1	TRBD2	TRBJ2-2	CASSHPLGGTGELFF
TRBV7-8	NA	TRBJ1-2	CASSPGLGYGYTF
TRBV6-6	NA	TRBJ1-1	CASSYEGAFF
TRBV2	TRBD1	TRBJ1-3	CASRGQGSPGNTIYF
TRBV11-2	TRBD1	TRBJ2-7	CASSFLGQGANEQYF
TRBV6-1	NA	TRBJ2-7	CASIKGAYEQYF
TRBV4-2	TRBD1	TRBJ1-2	CASSPHREGALGYGYTF
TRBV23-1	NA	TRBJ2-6	CASSKAGRKIPGANVLTF
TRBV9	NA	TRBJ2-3	CASSVGTPDTQYF
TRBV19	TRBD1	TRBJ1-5	CASSIDRGRLPQHF
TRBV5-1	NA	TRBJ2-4	CASSLARGRETKNIQYF
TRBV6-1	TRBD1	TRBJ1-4	CASSTTGGANEKLFF
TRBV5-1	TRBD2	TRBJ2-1	CASSLTSVGTYNEQFF
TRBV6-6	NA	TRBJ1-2	CASSRQLNYGYTF
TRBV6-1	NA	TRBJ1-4	CASSEFRGRGSEKLFF
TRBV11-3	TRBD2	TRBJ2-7	CASSFWTSLSSYEQYF
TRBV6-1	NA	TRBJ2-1	CASGSQGLPYNEQFF
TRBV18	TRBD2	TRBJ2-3	CASSPRLAGITDTQYF